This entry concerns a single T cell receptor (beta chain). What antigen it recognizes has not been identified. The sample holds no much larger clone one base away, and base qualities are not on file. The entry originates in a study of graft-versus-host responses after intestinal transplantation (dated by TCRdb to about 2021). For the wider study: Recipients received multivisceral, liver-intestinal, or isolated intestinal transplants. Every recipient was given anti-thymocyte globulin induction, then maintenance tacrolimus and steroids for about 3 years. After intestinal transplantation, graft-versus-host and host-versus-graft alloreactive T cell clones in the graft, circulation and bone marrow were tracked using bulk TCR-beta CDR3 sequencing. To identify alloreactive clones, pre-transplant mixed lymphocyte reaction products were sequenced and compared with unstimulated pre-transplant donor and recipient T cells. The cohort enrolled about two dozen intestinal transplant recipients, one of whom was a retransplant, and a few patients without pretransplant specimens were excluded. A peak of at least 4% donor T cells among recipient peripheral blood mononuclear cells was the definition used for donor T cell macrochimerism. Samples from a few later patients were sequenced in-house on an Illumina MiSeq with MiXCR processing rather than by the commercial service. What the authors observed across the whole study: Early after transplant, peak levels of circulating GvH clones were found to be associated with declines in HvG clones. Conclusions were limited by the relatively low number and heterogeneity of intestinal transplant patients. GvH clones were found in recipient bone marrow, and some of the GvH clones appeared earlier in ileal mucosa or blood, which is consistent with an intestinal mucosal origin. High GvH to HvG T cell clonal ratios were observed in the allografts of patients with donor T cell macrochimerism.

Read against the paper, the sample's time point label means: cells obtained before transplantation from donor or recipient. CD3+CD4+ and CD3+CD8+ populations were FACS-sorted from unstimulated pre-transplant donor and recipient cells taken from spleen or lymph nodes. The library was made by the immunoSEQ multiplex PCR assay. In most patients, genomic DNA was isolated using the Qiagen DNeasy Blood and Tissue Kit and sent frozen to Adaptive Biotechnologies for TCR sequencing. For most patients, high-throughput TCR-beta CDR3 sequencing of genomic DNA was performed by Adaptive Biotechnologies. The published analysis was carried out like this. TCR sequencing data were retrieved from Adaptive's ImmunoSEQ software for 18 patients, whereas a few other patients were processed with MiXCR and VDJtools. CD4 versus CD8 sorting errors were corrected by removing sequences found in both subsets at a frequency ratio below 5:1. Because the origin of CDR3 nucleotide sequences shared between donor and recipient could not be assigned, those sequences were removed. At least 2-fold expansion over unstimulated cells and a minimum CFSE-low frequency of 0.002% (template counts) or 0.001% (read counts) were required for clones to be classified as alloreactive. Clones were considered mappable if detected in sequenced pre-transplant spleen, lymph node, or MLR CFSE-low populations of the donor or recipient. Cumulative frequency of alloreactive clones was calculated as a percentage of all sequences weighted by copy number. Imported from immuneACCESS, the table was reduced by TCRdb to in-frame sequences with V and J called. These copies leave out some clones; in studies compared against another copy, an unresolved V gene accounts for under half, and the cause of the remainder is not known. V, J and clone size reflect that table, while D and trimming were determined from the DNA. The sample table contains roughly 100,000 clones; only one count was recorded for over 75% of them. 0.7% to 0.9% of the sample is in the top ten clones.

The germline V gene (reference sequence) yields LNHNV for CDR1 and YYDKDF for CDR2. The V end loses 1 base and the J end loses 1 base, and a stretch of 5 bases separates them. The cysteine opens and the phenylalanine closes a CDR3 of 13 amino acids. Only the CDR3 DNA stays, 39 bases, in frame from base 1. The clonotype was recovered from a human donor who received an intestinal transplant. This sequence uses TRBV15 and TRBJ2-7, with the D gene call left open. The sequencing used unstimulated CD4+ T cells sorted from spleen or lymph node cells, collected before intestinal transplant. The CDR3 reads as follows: CATSRGGSYEQYF. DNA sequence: TGTGCCACCAGCAGAGGGGGTTCCTACGAGCAGTACTTC. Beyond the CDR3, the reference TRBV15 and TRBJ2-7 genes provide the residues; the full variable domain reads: DAMVIQNPRYQVTQFGKPVTLSCSQTLNHNVMYWYQQKSSQAPKLLFHYYDKDFNNEADTPDNFQSRRPNTSFCFLDIRSPGLGDTAMYLCATSRGGSYEQYFGPGTRLTVT.